The 5 T cell receptor beta chains below were found in one sample sequenced in a study of blood T cells in healthy people across ages. PCR was performed a second time for about 6 to 11 cycles using a sample-barcoded 5' primer and a J-beta primer mix. Using its own MiXCR run on the 5' RACE reads, TCRdb lists one record per CDR3 protein. The sample has over a million distinct CDR3 sequences, less than 50% seen once. Sequencing used blood. The receptors originated from a woman aged 60-75 years in good health.

The J gene is TRBJ1-2, the V gene TRBV24-1; D remains ambiguous. The V end lost 2 bases, the J end lost 8 bases, and 8 bases lay between the germline ends. In germline, CDR1 is KGHDR, CDR2 SFDVKD. CDR3 length equals 12 residues. The CDR3 loop is CATSDSGRGYTF. The CDR3 nucleotides are TGTGCCACCAGTGATTCTGGACGGGGCTACACCTTC.

This clonotype was detected a few times. V and J are TRBV4-2 and TRBJ2-1; possibly TRBD1 for D (6 bases). The CDR3 sequence is 14 residues long. Deletions cut 4 bases from V and 5 bases from J, with 12 bases between. Germline V gives CDR1 LGHNA, CDR2 YNFKEQ. CDR3 loop: CASSPVRDNNEQFF. CDR3 bases: TGTGCCAGCAGCCCCGTTCGGGACAACAATGAGCAGTTCTTC.

V gene TRBV15 combines with J gene TRBJ2-1, with 8 positions matching TRBD2. Germline CDR1 reads LNHNV; CDR2 reads YYDKDF (reference sequence). V gave up 1 base and J gave up 4 bases; unmatched junction bases: 6. CDR3 length: 16 residues. Written as DNA, the CDR3 is TGTGCCACCAGCAGAGCAACTAGCGGCCTTTACAATGAGCAGTTCTTC. Encoded protein: CATSRATSGLYNEQFF.

This clonotype was observed a few times. The chain recombines TRBV28 with TRBJ2-5; 7 bases fit TRBD1. The V gene's germline CDR1 is MDHEN and CDR2 SYDVKM. CDR3 length: 12 amino acids. Trimming at V came to 5 bases and at J to 13 bases, leaving 10 bases not matched to a gene. The CDR3 DNA reads as TGTGCCAGCAGTACAGGGGCTGTGGGGTCGTACTTC. This translates into CASSTGAVGSYF.

This clonotype was found many times. The chain employs TRBV18 and TRBJ2-5; unclear D gene. The CDR3 covers 13 residues. The ends were cut back, 6 bases at V and 5 bases at J, with 13 bases in the middle. Germline CDR1 and CDR2: KGHSH and LQKENI. CDR3: CASSRGHGETQYF. The DNA of the CDR3 is TGTGCCAGCTCCCGTGGCCATGGCGAGACCCAGTACTTC.